The entry that follows covers one T cell receptor beta chain sequence. Its antigen is unidentified. A single base separates this from a much larger clone, so it may be a read error. The data stem from a study of breast tumors, draining lymph nodes, adjacent tissues. Regarding the study as a whole: Tumors had less TCR diversity than lymph nodes, more than nontumor tissue. Compared with basal-like, luminal-like tumors shared significantly more repertoire with nontumor tissue. The data were judged consistent with most tumor T cells coming from lymph node and expanding in tumor. That most tumor T cells come from lymph nodes remained unproven.

Axillary draining lymph nodes of breast cancer patients supplied the node samples. Using its own MiXCR run on the multiplex PCR reads, TCRdb lists one record per CDR3 protein. The data hold fewer than 200,000 distinct CDR3 sequences, with roughly 30% observed a single time. This clonotype was obtained from a female donor with breast cancer. Some clones in this sample may be carry-over from other donors' samples. The specimen sequenced was axillary lymph node tissue.

This chain's CDR3 is CASSQRWVGGLAYEQYF. The CDR3 DNA follows: TGTGCCAGCAGTCAAAGGTGGGTTGGAGGCCTCGCTTACGAGCAGTACTTC. This chain links TRBV6-1 with TRBJ2-7, with a possible D match to TRBD2 (5 bases). V was trimmed by 5 bases and J by 4 bases, leaving 24 bases between them. This CDR3 has 17 residues. Germline-derived CDR1 and CDR2 are MNHNS and SASEGT.